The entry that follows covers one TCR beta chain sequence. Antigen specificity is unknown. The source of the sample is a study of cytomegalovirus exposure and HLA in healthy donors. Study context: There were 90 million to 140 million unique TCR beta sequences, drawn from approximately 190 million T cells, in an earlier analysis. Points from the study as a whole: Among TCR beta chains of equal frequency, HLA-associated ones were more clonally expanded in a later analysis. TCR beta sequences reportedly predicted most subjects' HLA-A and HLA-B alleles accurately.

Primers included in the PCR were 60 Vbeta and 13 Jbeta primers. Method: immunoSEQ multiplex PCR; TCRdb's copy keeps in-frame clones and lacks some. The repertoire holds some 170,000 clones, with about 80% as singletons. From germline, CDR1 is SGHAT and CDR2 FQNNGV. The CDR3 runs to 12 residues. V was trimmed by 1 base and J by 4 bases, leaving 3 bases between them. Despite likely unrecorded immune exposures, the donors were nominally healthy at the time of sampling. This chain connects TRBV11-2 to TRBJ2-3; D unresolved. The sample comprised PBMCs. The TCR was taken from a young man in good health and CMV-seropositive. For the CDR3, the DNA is TGTGCCAGCAGCTTAGTATCAGATACGCAGTATTTT. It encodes CASSLVSDTQYF.